The 32 T cell receptor beta chains below were found in one sample sequenced in a study of blood T cell repertoires in COVID-19. Clones were read by immunoSEQ multiplex PCR, and TCRdb kept only the in-frame ones, dropping some. The data show around 160,000 clones, with around nine tenths seen just once and 9% to 12% held by the top ten. The sequencing sample was made of peripheral blood. These receptors came from a woman in her 70s with COVID-19, enrolled during active disease.

The V gene is TRBV7-6, the J gene TRBJ1-3; possible D gene TRBD1, 6 bases. The CDR3 runs 16 residues. V gave up 2 bases and J gave up 0 bases, with 11 bases separating them. The germline CDR1 and CDR2 sequences are SGHVS and FNYEAQ. As DNA, the CDR3 is TGTGCCAGCAGCTTACTAGGACAGAACTCTGGAAACACCATATATTTT. This codes for CASSLLGQNSGNTIYF.

The CDR3 nucleotides read TGTGCCAGCAGTGAATACAGTTCCAAGCAGTACTTC. Its protein is CASSEYSSKQYF. The chain employs TRBV6-1 and TRBJ2-7, with D unclear. V lost 2 bases and J 8 bases, leaving 10 bases between the germline ends. Germline assignment: CDR1 MNHNS and CDR2 SASEGT. This CDR3 contains 12 residues.

The chain couples TRBV6-6 to TRBJ1-2, with D possibly TRBD1 on 6 matching bases. This CDR3 is built from 15 residues. The V gene lost 6 bases and the J gene lost 4 bases, with 18 bases spanning the gap. Germline lookup yields CDR1 MNHNY and CDR2 SVGAGI (reference sequence). The CDR3 region has the DNA TGTGCCAGCAGCCCCGGACAGCTGACCCGCTATGGCTACACCTTC. This gives the protein CASSPGQLTRYGYTF.

V usage is TRBV14 and J usage is TRBJ2-1; maybe TRBD2 (6 bases). This CDR3 has 13 residues. Germline values: CDR1 SGHDN, CDR2 FVKESK. V lost 2 bases to trimming and J lost 10 bases, with 12 bases between them. CDR3 bases: TGTGCCAGCAGCCAAAAAGCGGGCGGGGAGCAGTTCTTC. Translation gives CASSQKAGGEQFF.

This sequence joins TRBV28 and TRBJ1-2; 8 nucleotides match TRBD1. This CDR3 spans 13 amino acids. After removal of 3 bases from V and 8 bases from J, the junction contained 5 bases not matched to a gene. Per the germline V gene, CDR1 is MDHEN and CDR2 is SYDVKM. Here the CDR3 DNA reads TGTGCCAGCAGTTTGCAGGGGGCAAGAGGCTACACCTTC. It translates to CASSLQGARGYTF.

The chain is built from TRBV15 and TRBJ1-3, with no clear D. V shed 3 bases and J shed 10 bases, with 16 bases lying between them. The germline V gene has CDR1 LNHNV and CDR2 YYDKDF (reference sequence). This CDR3 contains 14 residues. The CDR3 is CATSRTQGSRTIYF. The DNA of the CDR3 is TGTGCCACCAGCAGGACCCAAGGCTCTAGAACCATATATTTT.

The CDR3 region is CASSPLPNGYGYTF. The DNA of the CDR3 is TGTGCCAGCAGCCCCCTCCCCAACGGCTATGGCTACACCTTC. The chain couples TRBV9 to TRBJ1-2; D call uncertain. This CDR3 comprises 14 residues. Germline CDR1 is SGDLS and CDR2 is YYNGEE. Trimming removed 4 bases from V and 4 bases from J, with 14 bases in between.

Details on this clone: The sample carries other DNA sequences with the same CDR3. This chain uses TRBV19 with TRBJ1-5; TRBD1 aligns across 9 bases. This CDR3 has 14 amino acids. The germline V gene has CDR1 LNHDA and CDR2 SQIVND (reference sequence). The J segment lost 6 bases and the V segment lost 5 bases, leaving 5 bases of the junction unmatched. The DNA of the CDR3 is TGTGCCAGTAGTCCGGGACAGGGAGTTCAGCCCCAGCATTTT. This translates into CASSPGQGVQPQHF.

CDR3 residues: CASEPGQGLDEQFF. Here the CDR3 DNA reads TGTGCCAGTGAACCGGGACAGGGGTTGGATGAGCAGTTCTTC. The chain recombines TRBV7-9 with TRBJ2-1, with 10 bases that match TRBD1. In germline, CDR1 is SEHNR, CDR2 FQNEAQ (reference sequence). Unmatched junction bases numbered 10, after V lost 9 bases and J lost 8 bases. The CDR3 spans 14 residues.

Details on this clone: The junction does not match germline at one end; this may be a read error. The CDR3 bases are TGCGCCAGTAGGAACATGCAGAGCCTTGGGGGCTACATCTTC. Amino acids: CASRNMQSLGGYIF. The gene calls are TRBV5-1 and TRBJ1-2; D might be TRBD1 (6 bases). The V gene's germline CDR1 is SGHRS and CDR2 YFSETQ. The CDR3 runs to 14 residues.

The chain combines TRBV6-1 with TRBJ2-1; D is perhaps TRBD1 (6 bases). Germline assignment: CDR1 MNHNS and CDR2 SASEGT. This CDR3 region has 15 residues. V was pared by 5 bases and J by 3 bases, with 14 bases between. CDR3 in amino acids: CASSSPADSYNEQFF. The CDR3 region has the DNA TGTGCCAGCAGTTCTCCGGCGGACAGCTACAATGAGCAGTTCTTC.

The chain recombines TRBV11-2 with TRBJ2-5, with D maybe TRBD2 (5 bases). CDR1 and CDR2 (germline): SGHAT, FQNNGV. This CDR3 contains 14 residues. V lost 5 bases, J lost 5 bases, and 15 bases lay in between. The CDR3 bases are TGTGCCAGCAGCGCCGGACTGGCCAGGGAGACCCAGTACTTC. Amino acids: CASSAGLARETQYF.

The chain links TRBV11-3 to TRBJ2-1; 10 bases agree with TRBD1. Losses at the gene ends were 5 bases for V and 4 bases for J; bases not matched to a gene: 8. Germline CDR1 is SGHNT and CDR2 is YENEEA. CDR3 length: 16 amino acids. The CDR3 loop is CASSPSGDRGYNEQFF. CDR3 bases: TGTGCCAGCAGCCCCAGCGGGGACAGGGGTTACAATGAGCAGTTCTTC.

This chain connects TRBV6-2 or TRBV6-3 to TRBJ2-1, with 12 nucleotides matching TRBD2. Germline CDR1 and CDR2: MNHEY and SVGEGT. The CDR3 extends over 20 amino acids. With V trimmed by 2 bases and J by 6 bases, 17 bases remained unmatched. Here the CDR3 reads CASSYMFGLAGGPGFNEQFF. The CDR3 DNA sequence: TGTGCCAGCAGTTACATGTTCGGGCTAGCGGGGGGGCCTGGTTTCAATGAGCAGTTCTTC.

This rearrangement joins TRBV5-6 to TRBJ1-2; D is undetermined. CDR1 and CDR2 (germline): SGHDT, YYEEEE. Deletions cut 4 bases from V and 7 bases from J, with 20 bases between. The CDR3 contains 15 residues. The CDR3 nucleotides are TGTGCCAGCAGCCAGCTACGACACTTGGGTCTTGGCTACACCTTC. It yields the protein CASSQLRHLGLGYTF.

The gene calls are TRBV27 and TRBJ1-1, with D possibly being TRBD1 (5 bases). The germline V gene has CDR1 MNHEY and CDR2 SMNVEV (reference sequence). The CDR3 totals 14 residues. V shed 7 bases and J shed 4 bases, with 16 bases lying between them. DNA of the CDR3: TGTGCCAGCACTCTAAATGGGGCGAGCACTGAAGCTTTCTTT. Amino acid sequence: CASTLNGASTEAFF.

The chain carries TRBV6-2 or TRBV6-3 and TRBJ1-1; 9 bases are a match to TRBD1. The junction had 9 bases not matched to a gene; V was cut back by 6 bases and J by 4 bases. From germline, CDR1 is MNHEY and CDR2 SVGEGT. This CDR3 is 15 amino acids long. In DNA, the CDR3 is TGTGCCAGCAGCCTGGACAGGGGAGGGGTCACTGAAGCTTTCTTT. Translation gives CASSLDRGGVTEAFF.

The chain employs TRBV28 and TRBJ2-1; 9 positions match TRBD1. V gave up 7 bases and J gave up 5 bases; unmatched junction bases: 9. The germline gives CDR1 MDHEN, CDR2 SYDVKM. The CDR3 runs 15 residues. The DNA of the CDR3 is TGTGCCAGCACCATGGACAGGGGATGGAACAATGAGCAGTTCTTC. The encoded protein is CASTMDRGWNNEQFF.

The chain carries TRBV5-1 and TRBJ2-1; D not certain. Deletions cut 7 bases from V and 0 bases from J, with 11 bases between. This CDR3 is built from 14 residues. From germline, CDR1 is SGHRS and CDR2 YFSETQ. The CDR3 bases are TGCGCCAGCCAGGAACAGAGCTCCTACAATGAGCAGTTCTTC. This codes for CASQEQSSYNEQFF.

This rearrangement joins TRBV28 to TRBJ1-2; the match to TRBD1 covers 7 bases. The junction had 12 bases not matched to a gene; V was cut back by 7 bases and J by 4 bases. The CDR3 loop spans 15 amino acids. The germline gives CDR1 MDHEN, CDR2 SYDVKM. CDR3 DNA: TGTGCCAGCAACGCCCAGAGGCAGGGGGTCTATGGCTACACCTTC. Amino acid sequence: CASNAQRQGVYGYTF.

The chain links TRBV18 to TRBJ1-1, with 7 bases fitting TRBD1. CDR1 is KGHSH and CDR2 is LQKENI in the germline V gene. V shed 3 bases, J shed 0 bases, and the junction held 13 bases outside the gene matches. This CDR3 has 18 amino acids. The CDR3 region has the DNA TGTGCCAGCTCACCGCCCCGGGCCCAACAGGGGCTGAACACTGAAGCTTTCTTT. It translates to CASSPPRAQQGLNTEAFF.

The chain joins TRBV9 to TRBJ2-7; 10 nucleotides line up with TRBD1. Germline values: CDR1 SGDLS, CDR2 YYNGEE. V shed 0 bases, J shed 3 bases, and the junction held 3 bases outside the gene matches. The CDR3 loop spans 15 amino acids. The CDR3 nucleotides read TGTGCCAGCAGCGTAGGGACAGGGGGATACTACGAGCAGTACTTC. Translated, it gives CASSVGTGGYYEQYF.

The rearrangement uses TRBV4-1 and TRBJ2-5, with unresolved D. In germline, CDR1 is MGHRA, CDR2 YSYEKL. Trimming took 3 bases from V and 3 from J, leaving 8 bases between them. The CDR3 is made up of 13 amino acids. The CDR3: CASSQWRKETQYF. The CDR3 DNA reads TGCGCCAGCAGCCAGTGGCGGAAAGAGACCCAGTACTTC.

V and J are TRBV12-3 or TRBV12-4 and TRBJ1-1; weak D call: TRBD1 (5 bases). The length of the CDR3 is 13 residues. Trimming shortened V by 7 bases and J by 0 bases, and 9 bases separated the two germline ends. The CDR3, as DNA: TGTGCCAGCACCGACAGAGTGAACACTGAAGCTTTCTTT. Amino acids: CASTDRVNTEAFF.

The gene calls are TRBV6-6 and TRBJ1-2; D unclear. The germline gives CDR1 MNHNY, CDR2 SVGAGI (reference sequence). The CDR3 consists of 13 residues. The V end was cut by 5 bases, the J end by 3 bases, with 10 bases between. CDR3 sequence reads: CASSPSADYGYTF. The CDR3 DNA reads TGTGCCAGCAGTCCATCGGCGGACTATGGCTACACCTTC.

This chain joins TRBV12-3 or TRBV12-4 and TRBJ1-2, with a tentative D call TRBD1 (5 bases). The CDR3 covers 13 residues. V lost 8 bases, J lost 6 bases, and 16 bases lay in between. CDR3 sequence (DNA): TGTGCCAGCCTGGAGGGACGCTACAATGGCTACACCTTC. Amino acid sequence: CASLEGRYNGYTF.

This chain links TRBV2 with TRBJ2-1; 10 nucleotides align to TRBD2. The CDR3 runs to 15 residues. J was trimmed by 10 bases and V by 8 bases; bases with no gene match: 14. Per germline, CDR1 SNHLY and CDR2 FYNNEI. The CDR3 nucleotides are TGTGCCAGCCATCGATCCAGCGGGGGGGCCACGGAGCAGTTCTTC. Residues: CASHRSSGGATEQFF. Variable domain in full (rest from reference TRBV2 and TRBJ2-1): EPEVTQTPSHQVTQMGQEVILRCVPISNHLYFYWYRQILGQKVEFLVSFYNNEISEKSEIFDDQFSVERPDGSNFTLKIRSTKLEDSAMYFCASHRSSGGATEQFFGPGTRLTVL.

The chain is built from TRBV6-5 and TRBJ2-7, with D tentatively TRBD2 (6 bases). Trimming cost V 6 bases and J 1 base, with 10 bases left between them. Germline V gives CDR1 MNHEY, CDR2 SVGAGI. This CDR3 is 13 amino acids long. CDR3 loop: CASRGGKSYEQYF. DNA for the CDR3: TGTGCCAGCAGGGGCGGGAAGTCCTACGAGCAGTACTTC.

V usage is TRBV28 and J usage is TRBJ1-3; weak D call: TRBD1 (5 bases). V was clipped by 2 bases and J by 0 bases, with 14 bases between them. The germline gives CDR1 MDHEN, CDR2 SYDVKM. The CDR3 runs to 17 residues. The chain's CDR3 is CASSLAGGTNSGNTIYF. The DNA of the CDR3 is TGTGCCAGCAGTTTAGCGGGGGGGACCAACTCTGGAAACACCATATATTTT. Full variable domain (rest looked up from reference TRBV28 and TRBJ1-3): DVKVTQSSRYLVKRTGEKVFLECVQDMDHENMFWYRQDPGLGLRLIYFSYDVKMKEKGDIPEGYSVSREKKERFSLILESASTNQTSMYLCASSLAGGTNSGNTIYFGEGSWLTVV.

The V gene is TRBV25-1, the J gene TRBJ2-5; no firm D call. The CDR3 extends over 11 amino acids. Per germline, CDR1 MGHDK and CDR2 SYGVNS. V lost 1 base, J lost 5 bases, and 2 bases lay in between. CDR3 sequence: CASSESETQYF. The CDR3 region has the DNA TGTGCCAGCAGTGAATCTGAGACCCAGTACTTC.

The table lists this clone with a count of one. The CDR3 DNA is TGTGCCAGCAGTTCCGGGACAGGCCCCTCTGGAAACACCATATATTTT. Translation gives CASSSGTGPSGNTIYF. The chain employs TRBV7-2 and TRBJ1-3, with TRBD1 identical over 8 bases. Per germline, CDR1 SGHTA and CDR2 FQGNSA. With V trimmed by 6 bases and J by 0 bases, 7 bases remained unmatched. This CDR3 contains 16 residues.

This clone has only one observation. The rearrangement joins TRBV30 to TRBJ1-6; D may be TRBD1 (6 bases). The CDR3 runs 22 residues. Germline V gives CDR1 GTSNPN, CDR2 SVGIG (reference sequence). Trimming took 0 bases from V and 8 from J, leaving 35 bases between them. The CDR3: CAWSVFHFGSQWTGQIDSPLHF. The CDR3 region has the DNA TGTGCCTGGAGTGTTTTCCACTTTGGCTCCCAATGGACGGGACAAATAGATTCACCCCTCCACTTT.